The 17 T cell receptor beta chains below were found in one sample sequenced in a study of vaccination effects on CD4 cells after COVID-19. Assay used: immunoSEQ multiplex PCR; TCRdb lists only in-frame clones, some missing. Of tens of thousands of clones listed, approximately 82% are singletons. Antigens of these TCRs are unknown. Prior to sequencing, the ViraFEST assay stimulated PBMC with viral peptide pools, which expanded the antigen-specific CD4+ T cells. An approximately 10-day culture period preceded the isolation of CD4+ T cells. Participants got two doses of BNT162b2 or mRNA-1273 vaccine. The sample here was CD4+ T cells from PBMCs cultured with HCoV-NL63 spike peptides, taken after COVID-19 vaccination. The receptors shown here come from a human donor who received a COVID-19 vaccine. Some clones in this sample may be carry-over from other donors' samples.

The chain carries TRBV19 and TRBJ2-5, with D perhaps TRBD1 (5 bases). Looked up from germline, CDR1 is LNHDA and CDR2 is SQIVND (reference sequence). V was cut by 6 bases and J by 4 bases, with 12 bases left in between. The CDR3 sequence is 13 residues long. CDR3 amino acids: CASRNQGSETQYF. The CDR3 coding sequence is TGTGCCAGTAGAAACCAGGGTTCAGAGACCCAGTACTTC.

The genes are TRBV4-3 and TRBJ2-3; weak D call: TRBD2 (6 bases). The germline V and J ends were trimmed by 6 bases and 4 bases, with 17 bases remaining between them. Germline CDR1 LGHNA, CDR2 YSLEER. The CDR3 is 15 amino acids. As DNA, the CDR3 is TGCGCCAGCAGTCGGGGCACCCCGGGGGCAGATACGCAGTATTTT. Protein: CASSRGTPGADTQYF.

In this sample, this clone turned up once. This chain's CDR3 is CASSPLGQGATGELFF. CDR3 DNA: TGTGCCAGCAGCCCTCTGGGACAGGGTGCCACCGGGGAGCTGTTTTTT. The chain joins TRBV28 to TRBJ2-2; 9 bases agree with TRBD1. CDR3 length: 16 residues. V shed 6 bases, J shed 4 bases, and the junction held 9 bases outside the gene matches. Germline loops: CDR1 MDHEN, CDR2 SYDVKM.

The rearrangement links TRBV7-3 to TRBJ1-1, with a tentative D call TRBD1 (6 bases). The CDR3 is 13 amino acids. The germline CDR1 and CDR2 sequences are SGHTA and FQGTGA. Trimming removed 2 bases at V and 6 bases at J, with 10 bases between. CDR3 in DNA: TGTGCCAGCAGCTTACGGCCAGGGGCTGAAGCTTTCTTT. Its translation is CASSLRPGAEAFF.

This clone was found a few times. V is TRBV5-4 and J is TRBJ2-1; D may be TRBD1 (6 bases). Germline V lookup: CDR1 SGHNT, CDR2 YYREEE (reference sequence). The germline V and J ends were trimmed by 0 bases and 5 bases, with 15 bases remaining between them. The CDR3 runs 16 residues. The CDR3 region is CASSLVGGRGDNEQFF. The CDR3 bases are TGTGCCAGCAGCTTGGTAGGGGGTCGAGGGGACAATGAGCAGTTCTTC.

This chain connects TRBV13 to TRBJ2-3; D might be TRBD2 (7 bases). From germline, CDR1 is PRHDT and CDR2 FYEKMQ (reference sequence). V was cut by 0 bases and J by 1 base, with 14 bases left in between. This CDR3 spans 17 amino acids. DNA for the CDR3: TGTGCCAGCAGCTTAGGTCTGGGGGGGCCGGGCACAGATACGCAGTATTTT. This gives the protein CASSLGLGGPGTDTQYF.

The gene calls are TRBV7-7 and TRBJ1-1; possibly TRBD1 for D (5 bases). Germline CDR1 SSHAT, CDR2 FNYEAQ (reference sequence). The CDR3 extends over 13 amino acids. Trimming pared 5 bases from V and 1 base from J, leaving 8 bases between. DNA for the CDR3: TGTGCCAGCAGCCGGGACGGGAACACTGAAGCTTTCTTT. It translates to CASSRDGNTEAFF.

The chain joins TRBV28 to TRBJ1-3; possible D gene TRBD1, 5 bases. The V and J ends lost 4 bases and 0 bases respectively, with 13 bases between them. The CDR3 has 16 residues. Germline V lookup: CDR1 MDHEN, CDR2 SYDVKM. CDR3 nucleotide sequence: TGTGCCAGCAGTTCCTCAGGGCGCCTCTCTGGAAACACCATATATTTT. Translating it yields CASSSSGRLSGNTIYF.

The rearrangement uses TRBV30 and TRBJ1-2; D is ambiguous. Trimming pared 0 bases from V and 0 bases from J, leaving 14 bases between. The length of the CDR3 is 16 residues. In germline, CDR1 is GTSNPN, CDR2 SVGIG (reference sequence). CDR3 sequence: CAWSVSPIETNYGYTF. The CDR3 DNA is TGTGCCTGGAGTGTAAGTCCGATAGAAACTAACTATGGCTACACCTTC.

The chain links TRBV5-1 to TRBJ2-5, with D tentatively TRBD2 (6 bases). The ends were cut back, 4 bases at V and 5 bases at J, with 12 bases in the middle. CDR1 is SGHRS, CDR2 YFSETQ, per germline. CDR3 length equals 13 residues. The CDR3 reads CASSAGIWETQYF. The CDR3 DNA is TGCGCCAGCAGCGCGGGAATTTGGGAGACCCAGTACTTC.

The chain carries TRBV4-1 and TRBJ1-5, with 8 positions matching TRBD1. Germline trimming cut 2 bases from V and 3 bases from J; bases unmatched to any gene: 3. The CDR3 is 15 residues long. Germline V CDR1 and CDR2: MGHRA, YSYEKL. This CDR3 reads CASSQPDRANQPQHF. In DNA form, the CDR3 reads TGCGCCAGCAGCCAACCGGACAGGGCCAATCAGCCCCAGCATTTT.

V is TRBV2 and J is TRBJ2-2; no clear D gene. This CDR3 has 13 residues. Germline CDR1 reads SNHLY; CDR2 reads FYNNEI. V shed 1 base and J shed 7 bases, with 7 bases lying between them. DNA for the CDR3: TGTGCCAGCAGTGAAGAAAGTGGCGGGGAGCTGTTTTTT. Translating gives CASSEESGGELFF.

The chain has TRBV2 and TRBJ1-6; a weak D match, TRBD1 (5 bases). This CDR3 spans 14 amino acids. Germline values: CDR1 SNHLY, CDR2 FYNNEI. Trimming removed 7 bases at V and 5 bases at J, with 12 bases between. CDR3 nucleotide sequence: TGTGCCAGCATCATTGACAGCAATAATTCACCCCTCCACTTT. Its translation: CASIIDSNNSPLHF.

The chain links TRBV9 to TRBJ2-3, with D tentatively TRBD2 (6 bases). CDR1 is SGDLS, CDR2 YYNGEE, per germline. The CDR3 spans 15 residues. V shed 2 bases and J shed 2 bases, with 12 bases lying between them. The CDR3 DNA reads as TGTGCCAGCAGCGTTCGGGACTCCACCACAGATACGCAGTATTTT. Its protein product is CASSVRDSTTDTQYF.

J is TRBJ1-5 and V is TRBV18, with a weak D call TRBD1 (6 bases). Germline V gene lookup returns CDR1 KGHSH and CDR2 LQKENI. The V end lost 3 bases, the J end lost 0 bases, and 9 bases lay between the germline ends. The CDR3 runs 15 residues. DNA for the CDR3: TGTGCCAGCTCACCGGAGGGGGTTAGCAATCAGCCCCAGCATTTT. Its protein is CASSPEGVSNQPQHF. The variable domain in full, with the rest retrieved from reference TRBV18 and TRBJ1-5, is NAGVMQNPRHLVRRRGQEARLRCSPMKGHSHVYWYRQLPEEGLKFMVYLQKENIIDESGMPKERFSAEFPKEGPSILRIQQVVRGDSAAYFCASSPEGVSNQPQHFGDGTRLSIL.

A few counts support this clone. This chain uses TRBV18 with TRBJ1-5, with 8 bases matching TRBD1. CDR1 is KGHSH and CDR2 is LQKENI in the germline V gene. Germline trimming cut 5 bases from V and 5 bases from J; bases unmatched to any gene: 8. The CDR3 contains 15 residues. CDR3 bases: TGTGCCAGCTCATCCCTTGACAGGGGATATCAGCCCCAGCATTTT. Protein: CASSSLDRGYQPQHF. Full variable domain (remainder filled in from reference TRBV18 and TRBJ1-5): NAGVMQNPRHLVRRRGQEARLRCSPMKGHSHVYWYRQLPEEGLKFMVYLQKENIIDESGMPKERFSAEFPKEGPSILRIQQVVRGDSAAYFCASSSLDRGYQPQHFGDGTRLSIL.

The rearrangement uses TRBV28 and TRBJ1-1; D perhaps matches TRBD1 (5 bases). V shed 7 bases and J shed 3 bases, with 18 bases lying between them. CDR1 is MDHEN, CDR2 SYDVKM, per germline. CDR3 length: 15 amino acids. The CDR3 loop is CASTLGPGTYTEAFF. CDR3 bases: TGTGCCAGCACCCTGGGCCCGGGGACGTACACTGAAGCTTTCTTT.